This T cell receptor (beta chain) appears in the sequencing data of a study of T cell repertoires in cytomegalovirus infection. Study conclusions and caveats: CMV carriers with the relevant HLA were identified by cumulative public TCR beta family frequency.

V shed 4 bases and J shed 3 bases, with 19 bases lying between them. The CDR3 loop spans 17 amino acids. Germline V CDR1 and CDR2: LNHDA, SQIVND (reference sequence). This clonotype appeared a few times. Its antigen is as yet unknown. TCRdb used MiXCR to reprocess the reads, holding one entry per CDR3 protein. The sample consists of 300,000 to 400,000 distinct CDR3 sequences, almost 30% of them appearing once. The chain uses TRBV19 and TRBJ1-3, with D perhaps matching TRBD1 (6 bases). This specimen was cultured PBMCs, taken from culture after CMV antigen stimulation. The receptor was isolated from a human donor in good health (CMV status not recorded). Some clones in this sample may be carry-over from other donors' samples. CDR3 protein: CASSTRQAGGGGNTIYF. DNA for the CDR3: TGTGCCAGTAGTACCCGACAGGCTGGAGGTGGTGGAAACACCATATATTTT. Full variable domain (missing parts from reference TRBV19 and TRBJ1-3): DGGITQSPKYLFRKEGQNVTLSCEQNLNHDAMYWYRQDPGQGLRLIYYSQIVNDFQKGDIAEGYSVSREKKESFPLTVTSAQKNPTAFYLCASSTRQAGGGGNTIYFGEGSWLTVV.